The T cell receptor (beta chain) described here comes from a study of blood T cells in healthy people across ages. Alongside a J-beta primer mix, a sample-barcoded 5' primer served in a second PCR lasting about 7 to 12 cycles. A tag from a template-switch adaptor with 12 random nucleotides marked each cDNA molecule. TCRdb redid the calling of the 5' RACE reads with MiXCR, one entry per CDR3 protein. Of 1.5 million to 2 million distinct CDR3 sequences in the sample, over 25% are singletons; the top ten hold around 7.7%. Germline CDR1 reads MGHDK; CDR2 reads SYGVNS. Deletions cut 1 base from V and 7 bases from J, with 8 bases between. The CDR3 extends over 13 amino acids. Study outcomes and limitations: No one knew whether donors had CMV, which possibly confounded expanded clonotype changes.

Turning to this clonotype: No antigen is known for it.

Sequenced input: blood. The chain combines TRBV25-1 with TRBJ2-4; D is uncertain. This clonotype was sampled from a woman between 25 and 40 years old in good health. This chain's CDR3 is CASSESVSNIQYF. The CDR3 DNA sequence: TGTGCCAGCAGTGAATCGGTCTCCAACATTCAGTACTTC.